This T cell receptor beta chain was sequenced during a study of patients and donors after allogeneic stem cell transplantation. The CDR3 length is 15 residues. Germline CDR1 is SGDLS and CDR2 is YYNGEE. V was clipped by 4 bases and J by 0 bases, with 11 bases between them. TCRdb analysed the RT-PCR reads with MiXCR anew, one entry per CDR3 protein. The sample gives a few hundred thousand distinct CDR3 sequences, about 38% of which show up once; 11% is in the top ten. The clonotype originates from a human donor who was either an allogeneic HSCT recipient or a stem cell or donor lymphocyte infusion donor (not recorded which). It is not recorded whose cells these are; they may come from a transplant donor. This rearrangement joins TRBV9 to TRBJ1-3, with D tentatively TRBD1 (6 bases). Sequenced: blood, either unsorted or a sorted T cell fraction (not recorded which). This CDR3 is CASSSRGLSGNTIYF. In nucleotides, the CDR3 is TGTGCCAGCAGCTCCAGGGGTCTCTCTGGAAACACCATATATTTT.